This T cell receptor (beta chain) derives from a study of blood T cell repertoires in COVID-19. Profiling relied on immunoSEQ multiplex PCR, and the TCRdb table lists in-frame clones only, not all of them. The sample records about 480,000 clones, roughly nine tenths being singletons. The ends lost 10 bases at V and 1 base at J; junction bases unmatched: 11. The CDR3 length is 15 residues. Germline loops: CDR1 SGHTA, CDR2 FQGNSA. This chain connects TRBV7-2 to TRBJ1-1; 8 positions match TRBD1. This clonotype was obtained from a young woman with acute COVID-19. The sequencing sample was made of PBMCs or T cells enriched from blood (not recorded which). Here the CDR3 DNA reads TGTGCCACAGGAGGCAGGGGGCTGGGGAACACTGAAGCTTTCTTT. It translates to CATGGRGLGNTEAFF.